Following are 25 T cell receptor beta chains from one sample sequenced in a study of T cells after yellow fever vaccination. TCRdb itself ran the 5' RACE reads through MiXCR, one entry per CDR3 protein. Counted here are over 250,000 distinct CDR3 sequences, about 5.2% occurring once; the ten biggest clones make up 2.5% to 4%. Sequences were derived from CD4+ T cells sorted from PBMCs, sampled on the day of the yellow fever booster vaccination. These receptor sequences come from a man younger than 35 who received the YFV17D yellow fever vaccine.

This clonotype was picked up a small number of times. This chain links TRBV27 with TRBJ2-3; D might be TRBD2 (7 bases). Germline values: CDR1 MNHEY, CDR2 SMNVEV (reference sequence). The CDR3 sequence is 16 residues long. V shed 7 bases and J shed 0 bases, with 17 bases lying between them. The CDR3 DNA is TGTGCCAGCATGGAGGGGGGGAGTCTAAGCACAGATACGCAGTATTTT. Its protein is CASMEGGSLSTDTQYF.

This clonotype was picked up a small number of times. The J gene is TRBJ2-1, the V gene TRBV7-7; 8 positions match TRBD1. Germline V gene data show CDR1 as SSHAT and CDR2 as FNYEAQ (reference sequence). The CDR3 spans 16 residues. The V and J ends lost 5 bases and 7 bases, in that order; junction bases with no gene match: 13. CDR3: CASSLGPAGGYNEQFF. For the CDR3, the DNA is TGTGCCAGCAGCCTCGGTCCCGCAGGGGGCTATAATGAGCAGTTCTTC.

This clonotype was picked up a small number of times. This CDR3 reads CASSQAAQGFSYNSPLHF. For the CDR3, the DNA is TGCGCCAGCAGCCAAGCCGCACAGGGGTTCTCCTATAATTCACCCCTCCACTTT. The chain is built from TRBV4-3 and TRBJ1-6, with TRBD1 matching over 7 bases. CDR1 LGHNA and CDR2 YSLEER come from the germline V gene. CDR3 length: 18 residues. J was trimmed by 0 bases and V by 1 base; bases with no gene match: 6.

V is TRBV20-1 and J is TRBJ2-3; 9 nucleotides agree with TRBD2. Looked up from germline, CDR1 is DFQATT and CDR2 is SNEGSKA (reference sequence). This CDR3 spans 15 amino acids. The V gene end was trimmed by 3 bases and the J gene end by 4 bases; junction bases not matched to a gene: 8. The CDR3, as DNA: TGCAGTGCTAGCCTCGGGGCGGGGGGGCCAGATACGCAGTATTTT. Translated: CSASLGAGGPDTQYF.

This clonotype was counted between two and nine times. The CDR3 region has the DNA TGTGCCAGTAGTGGTCATCGACAGGGGTCCTCGCTACGCGGCTACACCTTC. Protein: CASSGHRQGSSLRGYTF. The chain couples TRBV19 to TRBJ1-2; 8 bases are shared with TRBD1. The V gene's germline CDR1 is LNHDA and CDR2 SQIVND (reference sequence). The CDR3 runs 17 residues. With 5 bases clipped from V and 8 bases from J, the junction kept 19 bases outside the gene matches.

This clonotype showed up just a few times. The V gene is TRBV7-8, the J gene TRBJ2-1, with TRBD2 identical over 10 bases. The V gene's germline CDR1 is SGHVS and CDR2 FQNEAQ. Germline trimming cut 2 bases from V and 15 bases from J; bases unmatched to any gene: 4. This CDR3 has 12 amino acids. The CDR3 coding sequence is TGTGCCAGCAGCTTACTAGCGGGGGTTAGGTTCTTC. Translation gives CASSLLAGVRFF.

Many counts were recorded for this clonotype. V and J are TRBV7-9 and TRBJ2-3, with D perhaps TRBD2 (6 bases). Germline lookup yields CDR1 SEHNR and CDR2 FQNEAQ (reference sequence). This CDR3 contains 16 residues. V was shortened by 3 bases and J by 0 bases, with 13 bases between the two germline ends. DNA for the CDR3: TGTGCCAGCAGCTTTGGTAATAGCGGTAGCACAGATACGCAGTATTTT. This gives the protein CASSFGNSGSTDTQYF. Combining the CDR3 with reference TRBV7-9 and TRBJ2-3 gives the whole variable domain DTGVSQNPRHKITKRGQNVTFRCDPISEHNRLYWYRQTLGQGPEFLTYFQNEAQLEKSRLLSDRFSAERPKGSFSTLEIQRTEQGDSAMYLCASSFGNSGSTDTQYFGPGTRLTVL.

The sample holds many counts of this clonotype. The J gene is TRBJ1-1, the V gene TRBV18, with D hard to call. This CDR3 spans 15 amino acids. The ends were cut back, 0 bases at V and 3 bases at J, with 11 bases in the middle. The germline gives CDR1 KGHSH, CDR2 LQKENI. DNA of the CDR3: TGTGCCAGCTCACCACCTTCACGGGCCGACACTGAAGCTTTCTTT. Residues: CASSPPSRADTEAFF. Filled out from reference TRBV18 and TRBJ1-1, the complete variable domain reads NAGVMQNPRHLVRRRGQEARLRCSPMKGHSHVYWYRQLPEEGLKFMVYLQKENIIDESGMPKERFSAEFPKEGPSILRIQQVVRGDSAAYFCASSPPSRADTEAFFGQGTRLTVV.

J is TRBJ2-1 and V is TRBV10-3; a weak D match, TRBD1 (5 bases). Germline V gene lookup returns CDR1 ENHRY and CDR2 SYGVKD. The CDR3 has 13 residues. Trimming took off 4 bases at V and 5 bases at J, with 9 bases between the two ends. In nucleotides, the CDR3 is TGTGCCATCAGTGGCAGGGCAGACAATGAGCAGTTCTTC. This codes for CAISGRADNEQFF.

The CDR3 sequence: CASSLVDSDIQYF. The CDR3 coding sequence is TGTGCCAGCAGCTTGGTGGACAGCGACATTCAGTACTTC. The chain employs TRBV5-6 and TRBJ2-4; perhaps TRBD1 as D (6 bases). This CDR3 has 13 residues. Germline lookup yields CDR1 SGHDT and CDR2 YYEEEE. The V gene lost 0 bases and the J gene lost 8 bases, with 9 bases spanning the gap.

V and J are TRBV7-2 and TRBJ2-7; 7 bases match TRBD1. The CDR3 is 16 residues long. The V gene's germline CDR1 is SGHTA and CDR2 FQGNSA. The V segment lost 6 bases and the J segment 3 bases; nucleotides outside the gene matches: 14. The CDR3 DNA follows: TGTGCCAGCAGTCGATGGGGCAGGGGGTTAGGCTACGAGCAGTACTTC. This encodes CASSRWGRGLGYEQYF.

A few counts support this clonotype. The chain combines TRBV7-2 with TRBJ2-5, with 7 bases identical to TRBD2. J lost 5 bases, V lost 5 bases, and 14 bases had no gene match. CDR3 length equals 16 residues. Germline lookup yields CDR1 SGHTA and CDR2 FQGNSA. CDR3 sequence (DNA): TGTGCCAGCAGCCTCACCGTGGGACTAACCGGGGAGACCCAGTACTTC. As protein: CASSLTVGLTGETQYF.

In this sample, this clonotype turned up a few times. The chain couples TRBV20-1 to TRBJ2-1; weak D call: TRBD1 (7 bases). This CDR3 has 14 residues. Trimming stripped 5 bases from V and 8 bases from J, with 19 bases between. CDR1 DFQATT and CDR2 SNEGSKA come from the germline V gene (reference sequence). As DNA, the CDR3 is TGCAGTGCTCGCAGGGGGGTTCCAGGGGATGAGCAGTTCTTC. Translating gives CSARRGVPGDEQFF.

This chain connects TRBV12-3 or TRBV12-4 to TRBJ1-1; 8 bases are shared with TRBD1. This CDR3 spans 12 amino acids. The ends lost 9 bases at V and 3 bases at J; junction bases unmatched: 3. The CDR3 DNA reads as TGTGCCAGTCAGGGGGCCCACACTGAAGCTTTCTTT. It codes for CASQGAHTEAFF.

This clonotype was counted many times. The chain combines TRBV6-5 with TRBJ1-6; D is undetermined. The CDR3 spans 17 residues. The V gene lost 0 bases and the J gene lost 7 bases, with 16 bases spanning the gap. Germline V CDR1 and CDR2: MNHEY, SVGAGI. The CDR3: CASSYSSVGAPNSPLHF. The CDR3 DNA reads as TGTGCCAGCAGTTACTCGAGTGTGGGAGCCCCAAATTCACCCCTCCACTTT.

This clonotype came up many times. J is TRBJ2-5 and V is TRBV20-1; D is perhaps TRBD1 (5 bases). The length of the CDR3 is 12 residues. Germline V gene lookup returns CDR1 DFQATT and CDR2 SNEGSKA (reference sequence). Between the trimmed V and J ends, which lost 2 bases and 4 bases, there was a span of 8 bases. CDR3 bases: TGCAGTGCTAGAACTGGGGCAGAGACCCAGTACTTC. Translation: CSARTGAETQYF.

This clonotype occurred a few times. The rearrangement uses TRBV6-6 and TRBJ2-3; 7 bases line up with TRBD2. Germline trimming cut 0 bases from V and 0 bases from J; bases unmatched to any gene: 6. Germline lookup yields CDR1 MNHNY and CDR2 SVGAGI (reference sequence). This CDR3 region has 17 residues. Here the CDR3 reads CASSYSIPGLSTDTQYF. DNA of the CDR3: TGTGCCAGCAGTTACTCAATTCCGGGACTAAGCACAGATACGCAGTATTTT.

This clonotype was observed many times. V gene TRBV29-1 combines with J gene TRBJ2-1; 8 nucleotides line up with TRBD1. V shed 4 bases and J 8 bases; nucleotides not matched to a gene: 10. This CDR3 is built from 14 residues. Germline assignment: CDR1 SQVTM and CDR2 ANQGSEA. Here the CDR3 DNA reads TGCAGCGTTGCAGGGGGCTTCGAGGCGGATGAGCAGTTCTTC. Translation gives CSVAGGFEADEQFF.

CDR3 residues: CASSQVAGGRTDTQYF. For the CDR3, the DNA is TGTGCCAGCAGCCAAGTTGCGGGGGGGCGCACAGATACGCAGTATTTT. The J gene is TRBJ2-3, the V gene TRBV3-1; 9 positions match TRBD2. V lost 1 base and J lost 1; bases outside the gene matches: 3. Germline loops: CDR1 LGHDT, CDR2 YNNKEL (reference sequence). The CDR3 totals 16 residues.

This clonotype was detected a few times. The chain has TRBV29-1 and TRBJ2-5; D may correspond to TRBD1 or TRBD2 (6 bases each). The length of the CDR3 is 13 residues. Germline values: CDR1 SQVTM, CDR2 ANQGSEA. V was shortened by 4 bases and J by 2 bases, with 11 bases between the two germline ends. The CDR3 is CSVGGAGQETQYF. DNA of the CDR3: TGCAGCGTTGGGGGGGCAGGGCAAGAGACCCAGTACTTC.

The chain joins TRBV20-1 to TRBJ2-5; the D gene is possibly TRBD2 (6 bases). The CDR3 extends over 13 amino acids. V lost 1 base, J lost 7 bases, and 13 bases lay in between. Germline V gives CDR1 DFQATT, CDR2 SNEGSKA (reference sequence). The CDR3 protein is CSARATGGGTQYF. DNA of the CDR3: TGCAGTGCTAGAGCGACCGGGGGAGGGACCCAGTACTTC.

This sequence joins TRBV10-3 and TRBJ2-5, with D unclear. CDR3 length: 12 amino acids. Germline CDR1 reads ENHRY; CDR2 reads SYGVKD. Trimming cost V 6 bases and J 7 bases, with 12 bases left between them. The chain's CDR3 is CAIRAQSGTQYF. DNA for the CDR3: TGTGCCATCAGGGCGCAAAGTGGGACCCAGTACTTC.

There are many counts of this clonotype. V and J are TRBV7-2 and TRBJ2-3, with a possible D match to TRBD1 (6 bases). CDR1 and CDR2 from the germline V gene are SGHTA and FQGNSA. The germline V and J ends were trimmed by 3 bases and 4 bases, with 14 bases remaining between them. CDR3 length equals 15 residues. CDR3 in DNA: TGTGCCAGCAGCTTGATGGCAGGGGTGGCAGATACGCAGTATTTT. This sequence encodes CASSLMAGVADTQYF.

This rearrangement joins TRBV11-1 to TRBJ2-7, with D possibly TRBD1 on 6 matching bases. The CDR3 totals 14 residues. CDR1 and CDR2 from the germline V gene are SGHAT and FQDESV (reference sequence). The V end was cut by 3 bases, the J end by 7 bases, with 16 bases between. The CDR3 protein is CASSLDSSFREQYV. CDR3 sequence (DNA): TGTGCCAGCAGCTTGGACAGTTCCTTTAGGGAGCAGTACGTC.

The CDR3, as DNA: TGTGCCAGCAGTGAAGAGGACAATGAGCAGTTCTTC. The encoded protein is CASSEEDNEQFF. This chain connects TRBV6-1 to TRBJ2-1; no clear D. Germline V CDR1 and CDR2: MNHNS, SASEGT. The CDR3 length is 12 residues. Trimming took 1 base from V and 5 from J, leaving 3 bases between them.